This entry lists 17 T cell receptor beta chains sequenced from one sample in a study of cytomegalovirus exposure and HLA in healthy donors. 13 Jbeta primers and 60 Vbeta primers were used for the PCR. Clones were read by immunoSEQ multiplex PCR, and TCRdb kept only the in-frame ones, dropping some. The sample contains about 160,000 clones, 65% to 85% of which appear only once. Material for sequencing was PBMCs. The source is a woman in her forties or fifties in good health and CMV-seropositive.

On this clone: Distinct nucleotide sequences in the sample also encode this CDR3. The chain employs TRBV5-5 and TRBJ1-5; a weak D match, TRBD1 (6 bases). Germline lookup yields CDR1 SGHKS and CDR2 YYEKEE (reference sequence). There are 14 residues in the CDR3. Deletions cut 2 bases from V and 2 bases from J, with 8 bases between. The CDR3 DNA is TGTGCCAGCAGCTTACAGGGTGGCAATCAGCCCCAGCATTTT. Amino acid sequence: CASSLQGGNQPQHF.

This chain joins TRBV2 and TRBJ1-5, with 7 bases matching TRBD1. Germline assignment: CDR1 SNHLY and CDR2 FYNNEI. The CDR3 loop spans 14 amino acids. Trimming cost V 4 bases and J 4 bases; bases outside gene matches: 4. CDR3 region: CASSVSQGNQPQHF. The CDR3 DNA is TGTGCCAGCAGTGTATCACAGGGGAATCAGCCCCAGCATTTT. Based on the CDR3 plus reference TRBV2 and TRBJ1-5, the full variable domain is EPEVTQTPSHQVTQMGQEVILRCVPISNHLYFYWYRQILGQKVEFLVSFYNNEISEKSEIFDDQFSVERPDGSNFTLKIRSTKLEDSAMYFCASSVSQGNQPQHFGDGTRLSIL.

The gene calls are TRBV7-3 and TRBJ1-1; D is unclear. CDR1 and CDR2 from the germline V gene are SGHTA and FQGTGA. Trimming left V 5 bases short and J 1 base short, with 8 bases between. CDR3 size: 13 residues. Here the CDR3 reads CASSARWNTEAFF. The CDR3, as DNA: TGTGCCAGCAGCGCTAGGTGGAACACTGAAGCTTTCTTT.

This clone was seen a few times. This chain connects TRBV9 to TRBJ2-2; D not resolved. Germline V CDR1 and CDR2: SGDLS, YYNGEE. This CDR3 spans 12 amino acids. V lost 2 bases, J lost 6 bases, and 5 bases lay in between. The CDR3 loop reads CASSVIPGELFF. The CDR3 nucleotides read TGTGCCAGCAGCGTCATTCCCGGGGAGCTGTTTTTT.

The CDR3 here is CASSPTGRGQPQHF. The DNA of the CDR3 is TGTGCCAGCTCACCGACAGGGAGAGGGCAGCCCCAGCATTTT. The chain recombines TRBV18 with TRBJ1-5, with 7 bases matching TRBD1. Unmatched junction bases numbered 6, after V lost 3 bases and J lost 7 bases. The CDR3 spans 14 residues. Germline V gene lookup returns CDR1 KGHSH and CDR2 LQKENI.

The chain recombines TRBV6-5 with TRBJ1-4; the match to TRBD1 covers 7 bases. In germline, CDR1 is MNHEY, CDR2 SVGAGI. Trimming took 6 bases from V and 4 from J; bases not matched to a gene: 5. The CDR3 runs to 14 residues. The CDR3 bases are TGTGCCAGCAGCAGGCAGGGGGTTAATGAAAAACTGTTTTTT. This encodes CASSRQGVNEKLFF.

J is TRBJ1-2 and V is TRBV7-2; D is uncertain. The CDR3 is 13 amino acids. Germline V gives CDR1 SGHTA, CDR2 FQGNSA. The V and J ends lost 7 bases and 8 bases respectively, with 17 bases between them. The CDR3 coding sequence is TGTGCCAGCAACCGGTCCCCGCTAGGCGGCTACACCTTC. This gives the protein CASNRSPLGGYTF. The full variable domain, its missing parts supplied by reference TRBV7-2 and TRBJ1-2, is GAGVSQSPSNKVTEKGKDVELRCDPISGHTALYWYRQSLGQGLEFLIYFQGNSAPDKSGLPSDRFSAERTGGSVSTLTIQRTQQEDSAVYLCASNRSPLGGYTFGSGTRLTVV.

The chain uses TRBV15 and TRBJ2-7; D might be TRBD2 (5 bases). The CDR3 has 13 residues. Deletions cut 9 bases from V and 3 bases from J, with 15 bases between. Per germline, CDR1 LNHNV and CDR2 YYDKDF (reference sequence). The DNA for the CDR3 is TGTGCCACAAAAAGCCCCGGGGTCTACGAGCAGTACTTC. It is translated as CATKSPGVYEQYF.

V and J are TRBV4-1 and TRBJ2-5; no definite D call. This CDR3 is 14 amino acids long. Trimming cost V 1 base and J 0 bases, with 6 bases left between them. Germline assignment: CDR1 MGHRA and CDR2 YSYEKL. The CDR3 DNA sequence: TGCGCCAGCAGCCAAGTCCCGTACCAAGAGACCCAGTACTTC. The encoded protein is CASSQVPYQETQYF.

The rearrangement uses TRBV5-1 and TRBJ2-5, with 7 bases fitting TRBD1. This CDR3 comprises 15 residues. Germline V gene lookup returns CDR1 SGHRS and CDR2 YFSETQ. After removal of 0 bases from V and 2 bases from J, the junction contained 4 bases not matched to a gene. The CDR3 loop reads CASSLGSGQQETQYF. DNA of the CDR3: TGCGCCAGCAGCTTGGGTTCGGGACAGCAAGAGACCCAGTACTTC.

This rearrangement joins TRBV6-6 to TRBJ1-1; 8 bases line up with TRBD1. The V segment lost 7 bases and the J segment 6 bases; nucleotides outside the gene matches: 7. The germline V gene has CDR1 MNHNY and CDR2 SVGAGI (reference sequence). The CDR3 contains 13 residues. Here the CDR3 reads CASTEQGGAEAFF. The CDR3 DNA follows: TGTGCCAGCACCGAACAGGGGGGAGCTGAAGCTTTCTTT.

The chain recombines TRBV19 with TRBJ2-5; no clear D gene. The V end was cut by 3 bases, the J end by 1 base, with 15 bases between. Germline CDR1 LNHDA, CDR2 SQIVND (reference sequence). CDR3 size: 16 residues. In DNA form, the CDR3 reads TGTGCCAGTAGTATCCTCGTGAGCCTCTTCCAAGAGACCCAGTACTTC. Its protein product is CASSILVSLFQETQYF.

This clone was found a few times. The J gene is TRBJ2-7, the V gene TRBV5-1, with TRBD1 identical over 8 bases. The CDR3 covers 14 residues. J was trimmed by 2 bases and V by 4 bases; bases with no gene match: 5. Germline V CDR1 and CDR2: SGHRS, YFSETQ. The CDR3 region is CASSAGQGPYEQYF. CDR3 sequence (DNA): TGCGCCAGCAGCGCCGGACAGGGCCCCTACGAGCAGTACTTC.

The chain is built from TRBV5-1 and TRBJ1-5; D gene ambiguous. This CDR3 has 13 residues. Germline CDR1 is SGHRS and CDR2 is YFSETQ. V was clipped by 0 bases and J by 5 bases, with 6 bases between them. The CDR3 nucleotides read TGCGCCAGCAGCTTGGGGCTGGATCAGCCCCAGCATTTT. Its translation: CASSLGLDQPQHF.

V is TRBV6-5 and J is TRBJ1-2; possible D gene TRBD1, 5 bases. CDR3 size: 16 residues. Germline values: CDR1 MNHEY, CDR2 SVGAGI. Deletions cut 0 bases from V and 6 bases from J, with 17 bases between. CDR3 protein: CASSYSISPGPNGYTF. Here the CDR3 DNA reads TGTGCCAGCAGTTACTCGATCAGTCCAGGGCCTAATGGCTACACCTTC.

V is TRBV6-1 and J is TRBJ1-2; unclear D gene. CDR1 and CDR2 from the germline V gene are MNHNS and SASEGT. V was shortened by 3 bases and J by 3 bases, with 8 bases between the two germline ends. The CDR3 has 13 residues. The CDR3 region is CASSDQQHYGYTF. The CDR3 DNA sequence: TGTGCCAGCAGTGATCAACAGCACTATGGCTACACCTTC.

This clone was detected only once. The V and J genes are TRBV29-1 and TRBJ2-7, with D perhaps matching TRBD1 (5 bases). This CDR3 is built from 15 residues. Germline V gives CDR1 SQVTM, CDR2 ANQGSEA. V was clipped by 3 bases and J by 2 bases, with 17 bases between them. The chain's CDR3 is CSVEGSRVSPYEQYF. In DNA, the CDR3 is TGCAGCGTTGAGGGATCCAGGGTATCTCCCTACGAGCAGTACTTC.